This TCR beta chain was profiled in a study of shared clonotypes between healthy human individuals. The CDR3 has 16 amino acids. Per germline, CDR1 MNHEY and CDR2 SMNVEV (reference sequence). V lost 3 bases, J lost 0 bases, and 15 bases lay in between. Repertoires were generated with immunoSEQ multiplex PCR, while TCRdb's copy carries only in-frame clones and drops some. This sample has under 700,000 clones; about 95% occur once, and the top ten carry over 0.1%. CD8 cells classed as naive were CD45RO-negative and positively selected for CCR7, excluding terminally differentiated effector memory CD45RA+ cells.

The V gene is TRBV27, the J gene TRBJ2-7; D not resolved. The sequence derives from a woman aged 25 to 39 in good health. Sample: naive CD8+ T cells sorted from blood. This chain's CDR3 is CASSLTRPGFSYEQYF. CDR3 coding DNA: TGTGCCAGCAGTTTGACCCGCCCCGGGTTCTCCTACGAGCAGTACTTC.